This T cell receptor (beta chain) was profiled in a study of blood T cell repertoires in COVID-19. Study summary: Sources were T cells, B-cell-depleted T cells, or PBMCs; the material itself was cDNA or gDNA.

Profiling relied on immunoSEQ multiplex PCR, and the TCRdb table lists in-frame clones only, not all of them. The data show approximately 480,000 clones, roughly nine tenths seen once. The CDR3 is 14 residues long. Germline trimming cut 4 bases from V and 5 bases from J; bases unmatched to any gene: 7. Germline V lookup: CDR1 MNHEY, CDR2 SVGEGT. The TCR sequence derives from a man between 18 and 29 years old with COVID-19, enrolled during active disease. The rearrangement joins TRBV6-2 or TRBV6-3 to TRBJ2-5, with 7 bases lining up with TRBD2. Sequencing was performed on peripheral blood. CDR3 nucleotides: TGTGCCAGCAGTTGGCGGACTAGTGGGGAGACCCAGTACTTC. This sequence encodes CASSWRTSGETQYF.